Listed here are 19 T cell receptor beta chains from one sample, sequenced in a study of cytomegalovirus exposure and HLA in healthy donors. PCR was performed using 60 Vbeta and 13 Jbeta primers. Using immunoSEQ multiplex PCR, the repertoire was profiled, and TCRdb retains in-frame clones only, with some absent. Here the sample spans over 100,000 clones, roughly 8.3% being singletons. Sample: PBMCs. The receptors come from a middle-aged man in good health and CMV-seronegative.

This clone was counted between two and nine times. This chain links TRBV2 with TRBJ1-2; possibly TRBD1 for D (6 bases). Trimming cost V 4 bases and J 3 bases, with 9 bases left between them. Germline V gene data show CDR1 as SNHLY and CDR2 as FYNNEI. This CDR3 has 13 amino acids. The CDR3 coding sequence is TGTGCCAGCAGTGTCCCAGGGGACTATGGCTACACCTTC. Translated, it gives CASSVPGDYGYTF.

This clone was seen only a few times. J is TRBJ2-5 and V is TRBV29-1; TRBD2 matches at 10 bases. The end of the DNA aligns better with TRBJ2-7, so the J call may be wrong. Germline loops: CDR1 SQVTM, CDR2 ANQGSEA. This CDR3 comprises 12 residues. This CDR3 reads CSVTSGFYEQYF. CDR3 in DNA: TGCAGCGTGACTAGCGGGTTCTACGAGCAGTACTTC.

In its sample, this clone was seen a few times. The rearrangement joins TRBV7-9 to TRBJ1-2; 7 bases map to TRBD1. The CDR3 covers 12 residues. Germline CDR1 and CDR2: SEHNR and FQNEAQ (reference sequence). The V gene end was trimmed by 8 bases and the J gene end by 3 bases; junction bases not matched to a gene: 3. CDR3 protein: CASRTGDYGYTF. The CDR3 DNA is TGTGCCAGCCGTACAGGGGACTATGGCTACACCTTC.

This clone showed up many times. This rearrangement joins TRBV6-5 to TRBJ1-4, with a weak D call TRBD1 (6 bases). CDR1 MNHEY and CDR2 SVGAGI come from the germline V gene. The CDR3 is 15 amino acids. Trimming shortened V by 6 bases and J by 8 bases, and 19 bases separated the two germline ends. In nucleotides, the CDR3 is TGTGCCAGCAGCCGGCAGGGGAGCTTTGGCGAAAAACTGTTTTTT. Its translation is CASSRQGSFGEKLFF.

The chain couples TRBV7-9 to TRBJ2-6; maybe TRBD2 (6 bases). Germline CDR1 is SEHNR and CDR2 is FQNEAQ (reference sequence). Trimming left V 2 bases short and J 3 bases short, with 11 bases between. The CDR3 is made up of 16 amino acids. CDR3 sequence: CASSLRDSGGANVLTF. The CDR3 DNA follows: TGTGCCAGCAGCTTAAGGGACTCAGGTGGGGCCAACGTCCTGACTTTC.

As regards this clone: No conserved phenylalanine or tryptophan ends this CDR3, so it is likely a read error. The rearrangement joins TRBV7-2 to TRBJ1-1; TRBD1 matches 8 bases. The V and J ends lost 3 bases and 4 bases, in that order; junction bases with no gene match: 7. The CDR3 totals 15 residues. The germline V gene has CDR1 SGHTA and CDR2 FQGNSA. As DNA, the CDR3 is TGTGCCAGCAGCTTCAACAGGGGGGTGGGCACTGAAGCTTTCTCT. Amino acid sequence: CASSFNRGVGTEAFS.

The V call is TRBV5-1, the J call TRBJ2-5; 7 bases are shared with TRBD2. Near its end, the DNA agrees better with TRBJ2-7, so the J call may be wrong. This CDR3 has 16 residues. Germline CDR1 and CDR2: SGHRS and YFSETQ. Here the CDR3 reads CASSLEASGVVYEQYF. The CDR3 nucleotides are TGCGCCAGCAGCTTGGAGGCGAGCGGGGTGGTCTACGAGCAGTACTTC.

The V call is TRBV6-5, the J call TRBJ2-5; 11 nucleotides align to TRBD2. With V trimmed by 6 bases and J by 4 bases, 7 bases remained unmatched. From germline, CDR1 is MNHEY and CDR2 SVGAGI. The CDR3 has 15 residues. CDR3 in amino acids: CASRPTSGGGETQYF. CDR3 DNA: TGTGCCAGCAGACCAACTAGCGGGGGTGGAGAGACCCAGTACTTC.

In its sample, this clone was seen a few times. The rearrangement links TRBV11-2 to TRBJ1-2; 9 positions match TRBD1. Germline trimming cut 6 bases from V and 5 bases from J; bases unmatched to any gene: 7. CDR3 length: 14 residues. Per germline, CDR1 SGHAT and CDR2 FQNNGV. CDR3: CASRHTGQGYGYTF. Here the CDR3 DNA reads TGTGCCAGCAGACATACGGGACAGGGATATGGCTACACCTTC.

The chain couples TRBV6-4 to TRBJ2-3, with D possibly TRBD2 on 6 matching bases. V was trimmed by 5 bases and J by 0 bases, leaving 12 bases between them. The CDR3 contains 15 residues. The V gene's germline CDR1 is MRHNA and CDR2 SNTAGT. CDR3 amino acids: CASSKMSGSTDTQYF. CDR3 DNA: TGTGCCAGCAGTAAAATGAGCGGGAGCACAGATACGCAGTATTTT.

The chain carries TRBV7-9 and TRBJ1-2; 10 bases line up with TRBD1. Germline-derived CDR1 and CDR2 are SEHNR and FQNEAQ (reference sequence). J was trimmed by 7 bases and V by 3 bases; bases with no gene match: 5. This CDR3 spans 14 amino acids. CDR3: CASSLGQGMVGYTF. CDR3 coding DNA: TGTGCCAGCAGCTTGGGACAGGGGATGGTTGGCTACACCTTC.

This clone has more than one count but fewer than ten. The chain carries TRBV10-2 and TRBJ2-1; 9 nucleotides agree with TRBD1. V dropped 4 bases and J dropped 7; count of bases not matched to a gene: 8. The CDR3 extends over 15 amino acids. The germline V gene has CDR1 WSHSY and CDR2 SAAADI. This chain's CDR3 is CASSGVDRGRNEQFF. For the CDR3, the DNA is TGCGCCAGCAGTGGGGTGGACAGGGGACGGAATGAGCAGTTCTTC.

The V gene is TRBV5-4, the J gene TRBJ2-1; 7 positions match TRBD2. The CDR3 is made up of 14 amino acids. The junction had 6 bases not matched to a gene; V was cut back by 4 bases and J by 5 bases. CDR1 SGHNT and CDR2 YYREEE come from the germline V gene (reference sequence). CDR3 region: CASSPGGTNNEQFF. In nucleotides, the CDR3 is TGTGCCAGCAGCCCCGGCGGGACTAACAATGAGCAGTTCTTC.

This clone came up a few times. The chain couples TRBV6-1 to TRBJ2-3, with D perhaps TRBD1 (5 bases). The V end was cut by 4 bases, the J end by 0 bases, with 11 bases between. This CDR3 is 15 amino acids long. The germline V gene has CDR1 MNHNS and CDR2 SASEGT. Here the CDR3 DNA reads TGTGCCAGCAGTGTAGGACAACGAAGCACAGATACGCAGTATTTT. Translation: CASSVGQRSTDTQYF.

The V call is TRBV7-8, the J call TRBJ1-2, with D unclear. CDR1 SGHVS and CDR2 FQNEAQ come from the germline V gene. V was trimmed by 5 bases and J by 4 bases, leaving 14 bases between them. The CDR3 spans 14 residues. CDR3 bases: TGTGCCAGCAGCGATCAGGCGTACTTCTATGGCTACACCTTC. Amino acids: CASSDQAYFYGYTF.

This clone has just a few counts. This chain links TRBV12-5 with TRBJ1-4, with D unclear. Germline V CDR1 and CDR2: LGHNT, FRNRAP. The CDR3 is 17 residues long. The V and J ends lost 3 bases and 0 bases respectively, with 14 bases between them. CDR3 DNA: TGTGCTAGTGGTTTTCAGGTTGAGGAGGCAACTAATGAAAAACTGTTTTTT. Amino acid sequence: CASGFQVEEATNEKLFF.

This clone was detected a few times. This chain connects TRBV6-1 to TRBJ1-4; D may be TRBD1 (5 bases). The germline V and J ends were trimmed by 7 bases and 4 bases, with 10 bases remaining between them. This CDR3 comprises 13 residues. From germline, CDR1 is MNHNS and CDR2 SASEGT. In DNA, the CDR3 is TGTGCCAGCATTCTTGACAGTAATGAAAAACTGTTTTTT. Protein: CASILDSNEKLFF.

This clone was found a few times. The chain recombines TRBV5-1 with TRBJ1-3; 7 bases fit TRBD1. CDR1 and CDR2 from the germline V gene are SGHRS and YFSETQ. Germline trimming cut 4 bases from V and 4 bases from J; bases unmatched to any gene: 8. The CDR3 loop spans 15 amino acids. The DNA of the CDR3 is TGCGCCAGCAGCCAGGAGGGACAGAGAGGAAACACCATATATTTT. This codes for CASSQEGQRGNTIYF.

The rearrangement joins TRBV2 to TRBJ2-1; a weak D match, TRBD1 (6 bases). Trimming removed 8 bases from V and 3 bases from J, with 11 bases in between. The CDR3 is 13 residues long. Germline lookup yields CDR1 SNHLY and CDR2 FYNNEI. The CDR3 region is CASSGQLYNEQFF. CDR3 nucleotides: TGTGCCAGCTCGGGACAACTCTACAATGAGCAGTTCTTC.